The clone carrying this T cell receptor (beta chain) has a single count. Its antigen is undetermined. TCRdb re-derived calls from the reads in MiXCR, one entry per CDR3 protein. The repertoire consists of some 700,000 distinct CDR3 sequences, with 35% occurring once and the leading ten covering 2.5% to 3%. The source of the sample is a study of T cell repertoires in cytomegalovirus infection. General study findings and limits: HLA-C-restricted CMV clonotypes gave the most frequent clonotype in two of eight donors. Adding up the frequency of public TCR beta families identified people who carried CMV plus the relevant HLA.

The V and J ends lost 5 bases and 1 base respectively, with 14 bases between them. This CDR3 has 15 amino acids. This clonotype originated in a human donor in good health (CMV status not recorded). Some clones in this sample may be carry-over from other donors' samples. The sample was PBMCs. The chain has TRBV12-3 or TRBV12-4 and TRBJ1-1, with D unresolved. The CDR3 reads CASSPPLGENTEAFF. The CDR3 nucleotides are TGTGCCAGCAGTCCCCCTCTTGGAGAGAACACTGAAGCTTTCTTT.